The clone carrying this TCR beta chain is a singleton in its sample. The data derive from a study of shared clonotypes between healthy human individuals. Study in general: Each donor contributed plates that comprised three CD4 naive, three CD4 memory, two CD8 naive and one CD8 memory.

Germline loops: CDR1 KGHSH, CDR2 LQKENI. With V trimmed by 5 bases and J by 1 base, 9 bases remained unmatched. The CDR3 totals 16 residues. Only in-frame clones appear in the TCRdb table, and some are missing; sequencing was by immunoSEQ multiplex PCR. The sample gives 1.6 million or so clones, more than 95% of which show up once; roughly 1.2% is in the top ten. This TCR was sampled from a man aged 30 to 45 in good health. Source material: naive CD4+ T cells sorted from blood. Stated subset: CD45RA+ positively selected. V and J are TRBV18 and TRBJ1-1, with 8 bases lining up with TRBD1. The CDR3 here is CASSLLTGGENTEAFF. The CDR3 DNA reads as TGTGCCAGCTCATTACTAACAGGGGGGGAGAACACTGAAGCTTTCTTT. Looking up the rest from reference TRBV18 and TRBJ1-1 gives the full variable domain: NAGVMQNPRHLVRRRGQEARLRCSPMKGHSHVYWYRQLPEEGLKFMVYLQKENIIDESGMPKERFSAEFPKEGPSILRIQQVVRGDSAAYFCASSLLTGGENTEAFFGQGTRLTVV.